This entry lists 5 T cell receptor beta chains sequenced from one sample in a study of cytomegalovirus exposure and HLA in healthy donors. It was with 60 Vbeta and 13 Jbeta primers that the PCR ran. Sequencing was performed with immunoSEQ multiplex PCR; in TCRdb, only in-frame clones are kept and a portion is missing. The sample records around 160,000 clones, 75% to 80% being singletons. Sequencing was carried out using PBMCs. Receptor source: a man aged 45 to 65 in good health and CMV-seropositive.

V usage is TRBV6-4 and J usage is TRBJ2-3; 9 positions match TRBD2. The CDR3 contains 15 residues. The V segment lost 2 bases and the J segment 2 bases; nucleotides outside the gene matches: 2. The germline gives CDR1 MRHNA, CDR2 SNTAGT. CDR3 residues: CASSDGGGATDTQYF. The CDR3 DNA reads TGTGCCAGCAGTGACGGCGGGGGGGCCACAGATACGCAGTATTTT.

The rearrangement links TRBV5-1 to TRBJ2-1, with D possibly matching TRBD1 (5 bases). Germline CDR1 SGHRS, CDR2 YFSETQ. Trimming took off 4 bases at V and 2 bases at J, with 16 bases between the two ends. This CDR3 has 16 amino acids. Written as DNA, the CDR3 is TGCGCCAGCAGCCCGGCTGGCAGGGCGACCTACAATGAGCAGTTCTTC. This gives the protein CASSPAGRATYNEQFF.

The V gene is TRBV7-9, the J gene TRBJ1-1; D is perhaps TRBD1 (5 bases). V gave up 5 bases and J gave up 0 bases, with 16 bases separating them. CDR3 length equals 16 residues. CDR1 SEHNR and CDR2 FQNEAQ come from the germline V gene (reference sequence). This chain's CDR3 is CASSPPGGSVNTEAFF. DNA for the CDR3: TGTGCCAGCAGCCCACCTGGGGGGTCGGTGAACACTGAAGCTTTCTTT.

This chain links TRBV6-1 with TRBJ2-5; 7 bases are a match to TRBD2. The CDR3 covers 13 residues. V trimming: 2 bases; J trimming: 5 bases; junction bases outside the gene matches: 2. Germline CDR1 is MNHNS and CDR2 is SASEGT. The CDR3 protein is CASSEQGGETQYF. CDR3 nucleotides: TGTGCCAGCAGTGAACAGGGAGGGGAGACCCAGTACTTC.

This clone was seen a few times. This chain uses TRBV27 with TRBJ1-1, with D perhaps TRBD1 (5 bases). This CDR3 spans 15 amino acids. V was clipped by 2 bases and J by 7 bases, with 17 bases between them. Germline V gene data show CDR1 as MNHEY and CDR2 as SMNVEV (reference sequence). The CDR3 is CASSLSNLQGGEAFF. CDR3 bases: TGTGCCAGCAGTTTAAGTAATTTGCAGGGAGGTGAAGCTTTCTTT.